Each of the 29 T cell receptor beta chains below was sequenced from the same sample in a study of regulatory T cells in long-lasting Graves disease. Indicated time point: newly diagnosed GD, antithyroid drugs for less than 3 months. Extracted RNA from PBMCs served as the source of the TCR library. To make TCR beta libraries, researchers used iRepertoire HTBI primers and Arm-PCR of CDR3 regions. MiXCR, run by TCRdb on the multiplex PCR reads, gives a single entry per CDR3 protein. The sample has 530,000 or so distinct CDR3 sequences; approximately 13% are singletons. A further study also used this sample, focusing on T cells in Graves' hyperthyroidism and ophthalmopathy.

This sample comprised peripheral blood mononuclear cells (PBMCs), obtained at new diagnosis, from a patient treated with antithyroid drugs. The receptors stem from a man aged 25 to 40 with Graves disease.

This clonotype was picked up one time. This rearrangement joins TRBV7-9 to TRBJ1-4; D gene uncertain. Between the trimmed V and J ends, which lost 6 bases and 6 bases, there was a span of 20 bases. Germline V gene lookup returns CDR1 SEHNR and CDR2 FQNEAQ (reference sequence). This CDR3 spans 16 amino acids. CDR3 in DNA: TGTGCCAGCAGTCCCATTGCAGTGTTGGTTGATGAAAAACTGTTTTTT. Translation gives CASSPIAVLVDEKLFF.

The genes are TRBV29-1 and TRBJ1-1; no firm D call. Germline V gene lookup returns CDR1 SQVTM and CDR2 ANQGSEA. V gave up 7 bases and J gave up 1 base, with 7 bases separating them. The CDR3 loop spans 11 amino acids. The CDR3 DNA reads TGCAGCGGGTTACGGAACACTGAAGCTTTCTTT. Protein sequence: CSGLRNTEAFF.

This clonotype was seen many times. The rearrangement links TRBV29-1 to TRBJ2-1, with 9 positions matching TRBD1. The CDR3 is 14 residues long. The germline V gene has CDR1 SQVTM and CDR2 ANQGSEA. With 5 bases clipped from V and 10 bases from J, the junction kept 12 bases outside the gene matches. CDR3 sequence: CSVPLGQGHREQFF. CDR3 in DNA: TGCAGCGTTCCGCTGGGACAGGGTCACCGGGAGCAGTTCTTC.

This clonotype was recorded at least ten times. The chain joins TRBV9 to TRBJ2-2, with 9 positions matching TRBD2. V shed 4 bases and J 5 bases; nucleotides not matched to a gene: 9. This CDR3 has 16 residues. The germline gives CDR1 SGDLS, CDR2 YYNGEE. The CDR3 loop is CASSTAAGGGTGELFF. In nucleotides, the CDR3 is TGTGCCAGCAGCACCGCAGCGGGAGGAGGAACCGGGGAGCTGTTTTTT.

This clonotype was counted ten times or more. The gene calls are TRBV5-1 and TRBJ1-1, with D possibly being TRBD1 (5 bases). The CDR3 has 15 residues. V lost 0 bases, J lost 3 bases, and 12 bases lay in between. Germline assignment: CDR1 SGHRS and CDR2 YFSETQ. CDR3 sequence reads: CASSLAPGRYTEAFF. CDR3 in DNA: TGCGCCAGCAGCTTGGCCCCAGGGAGGTACACTGAAGCTTTCTTT.

The chain couples TRBV6-4 to TRBJ2-3; D remains ambiguous. With 0 bases removed from V and 6 bases from J, the gap between germline ends came to 7 bases. Germline V gene data show CDR1 as MRHNA and CDR2 as SNTAGT. CDR3 length: 13 amino acids. The CDR3 reads CASSDSFRDTQYF. CDR3 DNA: TGTGCCAGCAGTGACTCGTTTAGGGATACGCAGTATTTT.

In its sample, this clonotype was seen many times. The chain combines TRBV19 with TRBJ2-2; a weak D match, TRBD1 (5 bases). The germline V gene has CDR1 LNHDA and CDR2 SQIVND (reference sequence). Trimming pared 7 bases from V and 2 bases from J, leaving 14 bases between. This CDR3 comprises 15 residues. CDR3 in amino acids: CASKGAGINTGELFF. DNA for the CDR3: TGTGCCAGTAAAGGGGCAGGGATTAACACCGGGGAGCTGTTTTTT.

The chain uses TRBV19 and TRBJ2-1, with D possibly called TRBD1 or TRBD2 (5 bases each). CDR3 length: 14 amino acids. Germline assignment: CDR1 LNHDA and CDR2 SQIVND (reference sequence). V was shortened by 5 bases and J by 8 bases, with 16 bases between the two germline ends. CDR3 sequence (DNA): TGTGCCAGTAGTCAGGGAGTCTTCTTGGATGAGCAGTTCTTC. The encoded protein is CASSQGVFLDEQFF. Combining the CDR3 with reference TRBV19 and TRBJ2-1 gives the whole variable domain DGGITQSPKYLFRKEGQNVTLSCEQNLNHDAMYWYRQDPGQGLRLIYYSQIVNDFQKGDIAEGYSVSREKKESFPLTVTSAQKNPTAFYLCASSQGVFLDEQFFGPGTRLTVL.

This clonotype was counted many times. The rearrangement uses TRBV7-9 and TRBJ2-7, with TRBD1 as a possible D gene (6 bases). Germline V gene data show CDR1 as SEHNR and CDR2 as FQNEAQ (reference sequence). V was pared by 2 bases and J by 2 bases, with 10 bases between. The CDR3 has 14 amino acids. The CDR3 DNA reads as TGTGCCAGCAGCTTAACGGACAGCACCTACGAGCAGTACTTC. It specifies CASSLTDSTYEQYF. Looking up the rest from reference TRBV7-9 and TRBJ2-7 gives the full variable domain: DTGVSQNPRHKITKRGQNVTFRCDPISEHNRLYWYRQTLGQGPEFLTYFQNEAQLEKSRLLSDRFSAERPKGSFSTLEIQRTEQGDSAMYLCASSLTDSTYEQYFGPGTRLTVT.

The rearrangement joins TRBV5-4 to TRBJ2-1, with D perhaps matching TRBD1 (6 bases). The V and J ends lost 4 bases and 4 bases respectively, with 15 bases between them. Germline V gene data show CDR1 as SGHNT and CDR2 as YYREEE (reference sequence). The CDR3 is 15 residues long. This CDR3 is CASSTSGVPYNEQFF. CDR3 nucleotide sequence: TGTGCCAGCAGCACGTCAGGGGTGCCGTACAATGAGCAGTTCTTC.

This clonotype was counted many times. The V gene is TRBV11-2, the J gene TRBJ2-7, with D possibly matching TRBD2 (6 bases). Trimming stripped 2 bases from V and 4 bases from J, with 18 bases between. CDR1 SGHAT and CDR2 FQNNGV come from the germline V gene. This CDR3 spans 16 amino acids. The chain's CDR3 is CASSLRLGGMFYEQYF. In nucleotides, the CDR3 is TGTGCCAGCAGCTTAAGGTTGGGCGGGATGTTTTACGAGCAGTACTTC.

The rearrangement links TRBV10-2 to TRBJ2-1, with D unclear. The length of the CDR3 is 11 residues. Looked up from germline, CDR1 is WSHSY and CDR2 is SAAADI. V lost 2 bases, J lost 9 bases, and 5 bases lay in between. The CDR3 protein is CASSEVVEQFF. The CDR3 DNA follows: TGCGCCAGCAGTGAGGTTGTTGAGCAGTTCTTC.

This clonotype was detected many times. Here the CDR3 reads CAITREGRDTGELFF. Written as DNA, the CDR3 is TGTGCCATCACCCGGGAGGGCCGTGACACCGGGGAGCTGTTTTTT. V and J are TRBV10-3 and TRBJ2-2; 8 bases fit TRBD2. V trimming: 7 bases; J trimming: 3 bases; junction bases outside the gene matches: 7. The germline CDR1 and CDR2 sequences are ENHRY and SYGVKD. This CDR3 has 15 residues.

This clonotype occurred many times. This chain joins TRBV12-3 or TRBV12-4 and TRBJ1-2, with a weak D call TRBD1 (5 bases). V was clipped by 6 bases and J by 0 bases, with 11 bases between them. The CDR3 runs 14 residues. CDR3 protein: CASSRRGPNYGYTF. CDR3 nucleotide sequence: TGTGCCAGCAGCCGCCGGGGACCTAACTATGGCTACACCTTC.

The sample holds many counts of this clonotype. The chain links TRBV6-1 to TRBJ2-1; 11 bases align to TRBD2. Unmatched junction bases numbered 8, after V lost 7 bases and J lost 0 bases. The CDR3 spans 17 residues. Germline values: CDR1 MNHNS, CDR2 SASEGT. CDR3: CASKLPGLADSYNEQFF. CDR3 coding DNA: TGTGCCAGCAAACTACCGGGACTAGCGGACTCCTACAATGAGCAGTTCTTC.

This clonotype showed up many times. This chain uses TRBV12-3 or TRBV12-4 with TRBJ2-5; D could derive from TRBD1 or TRBD2 (5 bases each). The CDR3 covers 15 residues. V was cut by 5 bases and J by 2 bases, with 15 bases left in between. The CDR3 loop is CASSATGLRQETQYF. The CDR3 coding sequence is TGTGCCAGCAGTGCTACAGGACTGAGGCAAGAGACCCAGTACTTC.

This clonotype came up many times. V gene TRBV11-2 combines with J gene TRBJ2-7; perhaps TRBD2 as D (6 bases). V lost 5 bases to trimming and J lost 0 bases, with 11 bases between them. Germline lookup yields CDR1 SGHAT and CDR2 FQNNGV. The CDR3 is 14 residues long. CDR3: CASSASGPSYEQYF. For the CDR3, the DNA is TGTGCCAGCAGCGCCAGCGGGCCCTCCTACGAGCAGTACTTC.

This clonotype has a handful of counts. The V and J genes are TRBV5-6 and TRBJ1-1; possible D gene TRBD1, 5 bases. V lost 4 bases and J 1 base, leaving 14 bases between the germline ends. The CDR3 has 15 amino acids. Germline V gene lookup returns CDR1 SGHDT and CDR2 YYEEEE. The CDR3 here is CASSPGGLRNTEAFF. CDR3 coding DNA: TGTGCCAGCAGCCCGGGGGGGTTGAGGAACACTGAAGCTTTCTTT.

This clonotype has a count of ten or more. The rearrangement links TRBV6-2 or TRBV6-3 to TRBJ2-5; D may correspond to TRBD1 or TRBD2 (5 bases each). Germline CDR1 MNHEY, CDR2 SVGEGT. The CDR3 is made up of 15 amino acids. V lost 5 bases, J lost 4 bases, and 17 bases lay in between. The CDR3 reads CASSMQGPSRETQYF. DNA for the CDR3: TGTGCCAGCAGTATGCAGGGACCCAGCAGAGAGACCCAGTACTTC.

The chain combines TRBV4-1 with TRBJ2-1; D is uncertain. The germline V gene encodes CDR1 MGHRA and CDR2 YSYEKL. The V end lost 1 base, the J end lost 4 bases, and 17 bases lay between the germline ends. CDR3 length: 17 amino acids. The CDR3 sequence is CASSQALVSGQYNEQFF. The CDR3 bases are TGCGCCAGCAGCCAAGCCCTGGTGTCAGGTCAGTACAATGAGCAGTTCTTC.

This clonotype was recorded at least ten times. This chain joins TRBV7-2 and TRBJ2-5; 11 bases match TRBD2. The CDR3 sequence is 17 residues long. The germline CDR1 and CDR2 sequences are SGHTA and FQGNSA. The V segment lost 5 bases and the J segment 4 bases; nucleotides outside the gene matches: 12. CDR3 sequence (DNA): TGTGCCAGCAGCAAATCCAGTAGCGGGAGGGCCAGAGAGACCCAGTACTTC. Its protein product is CASSKSSSGRARETQYF. Looking up the rest from reference TRBV7-2 and TRBJ2-5 gives the full variable domain: GAGVSQSPSNKVTEKGKDVELRCDPISGHTALYWYRQSLGQGLEFLIYFQGNSAPDKSGLPSDRFSAERTGGSVSTLTIQRTQQEDSAVYLCASSKSSSGRARETQYFGPGTRLLVL.

This clonotype was observed many times. One end of the junction varies from germline; a read error may be responsible. The rearrangement uses TRBV5-1 and TRBJ2-5; the D is unclear. This CDR3 has 14 amino acids. In germline, CDR1 is SGHRS, CDR2 YFSETQ. The CDR3 DNA follows: TGTGCCAGCAGCTTATCGAGAACCCAAGAGACCCAGTACTTC. Translating it yields CASSLSRTQETQYF.

This rearrangement joins TRBV10-1 to TRBJ2-3; D is perhaps TRBD1 (6 bases). This CDR3 is 15 amino acids long. The V and J ends lost 0 bases and 1 base respectively, with 8 bases between them. The V gene's germline CDR1 is WNHNN and CDR2 SYGVQD (reference sequence). The CDR3 sequence: CASSESQGRTDTQYF. The CDR3, as DNA: TGCGCCAGCAGTGAGTCCCAGGGGCGCACAGATACGCAGTATTTT.

This clonotype appeared many times. The CDR3 loop reads CASGSWQALNTEAFF. In DNA, the CDR3 is TGTGCTAGTGGTTCCTGGCAGGCTCTGAACACTGAAGCTTTCTTT. The rearrangement uses TRBV12-5 and TRBJ1-1; D gene ambiguous. Germline V gene sequence: CDR1 LGHNT, CDR2 FRNRAP. V lost 4 bases and J 0 bases, leaving 12 bases between the germline ends. The CDR3 consists of 15 residues.

In this sample, this clonotype turned up many times. A read error may produce the germline difference seen at one junction end. The genes are TRBV5-1 and TRBJ2-2; 7 bases are a match to TRBD2. The CDR3 length is 15 residues. CDR1 is SGHRS and CDR2 is YFSETQ in the germline V gene. CDR3 nucleotide sequence: TGTGCCAGCAGCCTCGCGGGGGCGAACACCGGGGAGCTGTTTTTT. Translation gives CASSLAGANTGELFF.

The sample holds many counts of this clonotype. The chain has TRBV18 and TRBJ1-2; unclear D gene. Germline V gives CDR1 KGHSH, CDR2 LQKENI. Trimming pared 6 bases from V and 2 bases from J, leaving 13 bases between. The CDR3 covers 14 residues. CDR3 protein: CASSRGSKNYGYTF. CDR3 bases: TGTGCCAGCTCCCGCGGGAGTAAGAACTATGGCTACACCTTC.

This clonotype was observed many times. The J gene is TRBJ1-1, the V gene TRBV29-1; a weak D match, TRBD1 (5 bases). The germline gives CDR1 SQVTM, CDR2 ANQGSEA. The CDR3 has 14 residues. Trimming removed 1 base at V and 0 bases at J, with 9 bases between. DNA of the CDR3: TGCAGCGTTGAAGCGGGACCGATGAACACTGAAGCTTTCTTT. Residues: CSVEAGPMNTEAFF.

This clonotype has a count of ten or more. This sequence joins TRBV6-1 and TRBJ1-2, with D unclear. The CDR3 totals 15 residues. V was shortened by 6 bases and J by 7 bases, with 21 bases between the two germline ends. Germline values: CDR1 MNHNS, CDR2 SASEGT. This CDR3 reads CASSPDGNFAIGYTF. The CDR3 DNA reads TGTGCCAGCAGCCCGGACGGTAATTTCGCTATTGGCTACACCTTC.

This clonotype was detected many times. The chain uses TRBV11-2 and TRBJ2-4; no definite D call. Trimming removed 4 bases from V and 0 bases from J, with 7 bases in between. CDR1 and CDR2 (germline): SGHAT, FQNNGV. CDR3 length: 14 amino acids. The CDR3 bases are TGTGCCAGCAGCTCCCGGATAGCCAAAAACATTCAGTACTTC. Protein product: CASSSRIAKNIQYF.